This T cell receptor beta chain was sequenced in a study of T cells in Graves' hyperthyroidism and ophthalmopathy. TCR beta CDR3 regions were amplified from RNA transcripts. The HTBI primer set was used in a first-round RT-PCR of the TCR CDR3. TCRdb processed the multiplex PCR reads anew with MiXCR; each CDR3 protein has one entry. This sample carries 300,000 to 450,000 distinct CDR3 sequences, approximately 25% of them seen once, and the ten largest clones take around 70%. V lost 5 bases, J lost 1 base, and 13 bases lay in between. Germline V gene data show CDR1 as DFQATT and CDR2 as SNEGSKA (reference sequence). The CDR3 sequence is 14 residues long. This clonotype was observed at least ten times. Stable hyperthyroidism: no ophthalmopathy progression over 18 months of follow-up.

The sequence was obtained from a man aged 50-59 years with Graves' hyperthyroidism. The chain is built from TRBV20-1 and TRBJ2-3; possibly TRBD2 for D (5 bases). Sequences were obtained from blood. The CDR3 spells CSAHTGAGTDTQYF. The CDR3, as DNA: TGCAGTGCTCATACCGGAGCGGGCACAGATACGCAGTATTTT.